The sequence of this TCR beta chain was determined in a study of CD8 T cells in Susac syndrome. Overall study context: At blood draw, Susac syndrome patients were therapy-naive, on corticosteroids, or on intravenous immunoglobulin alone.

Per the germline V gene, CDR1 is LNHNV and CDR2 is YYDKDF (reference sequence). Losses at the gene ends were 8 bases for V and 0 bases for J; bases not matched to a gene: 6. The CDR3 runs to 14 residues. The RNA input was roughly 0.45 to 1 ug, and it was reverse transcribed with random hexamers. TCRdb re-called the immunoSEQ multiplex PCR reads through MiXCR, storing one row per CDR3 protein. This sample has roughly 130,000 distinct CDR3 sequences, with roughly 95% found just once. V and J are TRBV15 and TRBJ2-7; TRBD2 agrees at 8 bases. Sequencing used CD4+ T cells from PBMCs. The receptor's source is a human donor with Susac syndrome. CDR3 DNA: TGTGCCACCCGGGAGGGGGGGCTCTCCTACGAGCAGTACTTC. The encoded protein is CATREGGLSYEQYF.